Listed below are T cell receptor beta chains from one sample, sequenced in a study of post-analysis software for immune sequencing data. A single record per CDR3 protein comes from TCRdb applying MiXCR to the PCR reads. Among about 540,000 distinct CDR3 sequences listed, 34% were seen once. Input material: blood. The receptors stem from a girl aged 2 to 17 with multiple sclerosis. CDR3s include the opening cysteine and the closing phenylalanine or tryptophan. The order of the fields is D gene, J gene, V gene, clone size, CDR3 DNA, CDR3 protein. The D gene is left open where the match is weak. Size tells how often a clone was seen (once, few, many) or the class of an expanded clone, and some rows leave it out.

d_call: NA
j_call: TRBJ2-1
v_call: TRBV29-1
clone_size: NA
cdr3_nt: TGCAGCGTTGAAGATGCCGTCGCACAAAACAATGAGCAGTTCTTC
cdr3_aa: CSVEDAVAQNNEQFF

d_call: NA
j_call: TRBJ1-2
v_call: TRBV7-3
clone_size: NA
cdr3_nt: TGTGCCAGCAGCTTCCCAGACGGAGTCGGCTATGGCTACACCTTC
cdr3_aa: CASSFPDGVGYGYTF

d_call: NA
j_call: TRBJ2-3
v_call: TRBV29-1
clone_size: few
cdr3_nt: TGCAGCGTCCGTACATGGAATACGCAGTATTTT
cdr3_aa: CSVRTWNTQYF

d_call: TRBD1
j_call: TRBJ2-7
v_call: TRBV20-1
clone_size: few
cdr3_nt: TGCAGTGCTATCCGACAGGGGAATTCCTACGAGCAGTACTTC
cdr3_aa: CSAIRQGNSYEQYF

d_call: NA
j_call: TRBJ2-7
v_call: TRBV24-1
clone_size: NA
cdr3_nt: TGTGCCACCAGTGATTTCAGTAGCACTCTCCCCCAGTACTTC
cdr3_aa: CATSDFSSTLPQYF

d_call: NA
j_call: TRBJ2-5
v_call: TRBV20-1
clone_size: NA
cdr3_nt: TGCAGTGCTAGTCTAGTGGAAGGAGAGACCCGGTACTTC
cdr3_aa: CSASLVEGETRYF

d_call: TRBD1
j_call: TRBJ1-2
v_call: TRBV20-1
clone_size: NA
cdr3_nt: TGCAGTGCTACAGGGGGCGACTTTATAAACTATGGCTACACCTTC
cdr3_aa: CSATGGDFINYGYTF

d_call: NA
j_call: TRBJ1-2
v_call: TRBV7-2
clone_size: NA
cdr3_nt: TGTGCCAGCAGGTCCGCCGGGATTAACTATGGCTACACCTTC
cdr3_aa: CASRSAGINYGYTF

d_call: NA
j_call: TRBJ2-5
v_call: TRBV5-1
clone_size: NA
cdr3_nt: TGCGCCAGCAGCTTGGAGCCTTCCCAAGAGACCCAGTACTTC
cdr3_aa: CASSLEPSQETQYF

d_call: NA
j_call: TRBJ2-1
v_call: TRBV20-1
clone_size: NA
cdr3_nt: TGCAGTGCTAGAGCAGCCTTGAGCTCCTACAATGAGCAGTTCTTC
cdr3_aa: CSARAALSSYNEQFF

d_call: NA
j_call: TRBJ2-7
v_call: TRBV11-2
clone_size: NA
cdr3_nt: TGTGCCAGCAGCACCAGAGGGGTGAAAGACGAGCAGTACTTC
cdr3_aa: CASSTRGVKDEQYF

d_call: NA
j_call: TRBJ1-1
v_call: TRBV5-6
clone_size: NA
cdr3_nt: TGTGCCAGCAGCTCCACGGGCCGAAACACTGAAGCTTTCTTT
cdr3_aa: CASSSTGRNTEAFF

d_call: NA
j_call: TRBJ1-2
v_call: TRBV6-2/TRBV6-3
clone_size: NA
cdr3_nt: TGTGCCAGCAGTTACTCGGGGGTCTATGGCTACACCTTC
cdr3_aa: CASSYSGVYGYTF

d_call: NA
j_call: TRBJ2-7
v_call: TRBV5-1
clone_size: few
cdr3_nt: TGCGCCAGCAGCAGGGGACAGGCGGGAGGCTACGAGCAGTACTTC
cdr3_aa: CASSRGQAGGYEQYF

d_call: TRBD1
j_call: TRBJ1-1
v_call: TRBV14
clone_size: NA
cdr3_nt: TGTGCCAGCAGCATAGGCGGGGGACAGGGGAACACTGAAGCTTTCTTT
cdr3_aa: CASSIGGGQGNTEAFF

d_call: TRBD2
j_call: TRBJ2-3
v_call: TRBV10-3
clone_size: NA
cdr3_nt: TGTGCCATCAGTAATACACTAGCGGGGGGCGGAGATACGCAGTATTTT
cdr3_aa: CAISNTLAGGGDTQYF

d_call: NA
j_call: TRBJ1-5
v_call: TRBV3-1
clone_size: few
cdr3_nt: TGTGCCAGCAGCCAAGGACGGTCGGGTAATCAGCCCCAGCATTTT
cdr3_aa: CASSQGRSGNQPQHF

d_call: TRBD1
j_call: TRBJ1-2
v_call: TRBV7-2
clone_size: NA
cdr3_nt: TGTGCCAGCAGCTACAGGGGATACTATGGCTACACCTTC
cdr3_aa: CASSYRGYYGYTF

d_call: TRBD2
j_call: TRBJ2-1
v_call: TRBV9
clone_size: NA
cdr3_nt: TGTGCCAGCAGCGGAAGGGAACCGGGACTAGGTCCCTACAATGAGCAGTTCTTC
cdr3_aa: CASSGREPGLGPYNEQFF

d_call: NA
j_call: TRBJ1-1
v_call: TRBV29-1
clone_size: NA
cdr3_nt: TGCAGCGGGGAGGGGAAGGCTGAAGCTTTCTTT
cdr3_aa: CSGEGKAEAFF

d_call: TRBD1
j_call: TRBJ1-5
v_call: TRBV5-5
clone_size: NA
cdr3_nt: TGTGCCAGCAGCTTTGGGTTTACAGGGGGGACGTCCAATCAGCCCCAGCATTTT
cdr3_aa: CASSFGFTGGTSNQPQHF

d_call: TRBD1
j_call: TRBJ1-3
v_call: TRBV12-3/TRBV12-4
clone_size: NA
cdr3_nt: TGTGCCAGCAGAGGGACAGGGAGCTCTGGAAACACCATATATTTT
cdr3_aa: CASRGTGSSGNTIYF

d_call: NA
j_call: TRBJ2-1
v_call: TRBV5-1
clone_size: NA
cdr3_nt: TGCGCCAGCAGCTTGGGACAGATACTAAATGAGCAGTTCTTC
cdr3_aa: CASSLGQILNEQFF

d_call: TRBD2
j_call: TRBJ2-3
v_call: TRBV20-1
clone_size: NA
cdr3_nt: TGCAGTGCTAGAGTTAGCGGGGGGGCCCGGGATAGCACAGATACGCAGTATTTT
cdr3_aa: CSARVSGGARDSTDTQYF

d_call: NA
j_call: TRBJ2-5
v_call: TRBV5-1
clone_size: few
cdr3_nt: TGCGCCAGCAGCTTCGGTTCGGATGGGGAGACCCAGTACTTC
cdr3_aa: CASSFGSDGETQYF